This T cell receptor (beta chain) was identified during a study of blood T cell repertoires in COVID-19 (dated by TCRdb to about 2020). The study in broad terms: Samples covering the acute and convalescent phases of COVID-19 were provided by collaborators in the United States, Italy and Spain. The dataset comprised deeply sampled blood TCRbeta repertoires from subjects exposed to, actively infected with, or recovered from COVID-19. The material from the prospective study consisted of cDNA or gDNA derived from T cells, B-cell-depleted T cells, or PBMCs. The samples were drawn from the first 160 participants of the ongoing ImmuneRACE study and from more than 1,000 subjects provided by 6 global collaborators. The sample metadata nearly always contained a de-identified subject ID, COVID-19 status, age in years and sex. Where HLA class I and class II types were available, the types were taken from metadata supplied by the sample provider, not from assay-based typing. The repertoires were released in a freely available public database meant as a resource for research on the immune response to SARS-CoV-2.

Concerning this clone itself: Its cognate antigen has yet to be identified. Per-base qualities were not stored, and no clone one base away is much larger.

On the study overall, not on this receptor specifically: The quantity of clinical and demographic metadata differed by source and by participant and was supplied without curation.

Another Seattle source contributed samples from volunteer blood donors who had recovered from COVID-19. The collaborating institutions used their own protocols to collect whole blood in K2EDTA tubes. For TCRbeta analysis, collaborators shipped samples as frozen whole blood, isolated PBMCs, or DNA extracted from either of those sample types. The immunoSEQ Assay, a bias-controlled multiplex PCR, was used to amplify TCRbeta CDR3 regions from genomic DNA. The authors' pipeline ran thus. Nucleated cell counts per sample were estimated from amplification of reference gene primers within the assay. Sequence reads were collapsed and filtered to measure the absolute abundance of every unique TCRbeta CDR3 rearrangement. Productive Simpson clonality was computed per sample as the square root of Simpson's diversity index over productive rearrangements. TCRdb re-hosts the immuneACCESS table, in-frame sequences only. Its copies lack some clones; in the studies checked, an unresolved V gene accounts for under half of them, and the cause for the rest is not known. V, J and clone size reflect that table, while D and trimming were determined from the DNA. Within this sample are 150,000 to 200,000 clones, with around 85% of them counted one time only. Approximately 1.3% of the sample is in the top ten clones.

Input material: peripheral blood. This receptor was taken from a man aged 60 to 69 who had recovered from COVID-19.

The CDR3 region: CASSSGRGYGYTF. The nucleotides read TGTGCCAGCAGTTCCGGCAGGGGGTATGGCTACACCTTC. Recombination linked TRBV2 to TRBJ1-2; TRBD1 agrees with 7 junctional bases. From a lookup of the germline V gene, CDR1 and CDR2 are SNHLY and FYNNEI. The CDR3 runs 13 amino acids, cysteine and phenylalanine included. Left in the record is the CDR3 DNA by itself, 39 bases read in frame from the first base. For this chain, trimming is 5 bases at the V end and 5 bases at the J end, and the number of junction bases without a gene match is 5.